The rows below give T cell receptor beta chains drawn from one sample of a study of shared clonotypes between healthy human individuals. The protocol was immunoSEQ multiplex PCR, while the TCRdb copy is restricted to in-frame clones and leaves out a portion. The sample contains about 2.4 million clones, around 94% of which appear only once. The sample comprised naive CD4+ T cells sorted from blood. These receptors came from a man between 18 and 35 years old in good health. CDR3s include the opening cysteine and the closing phenylalanine or tryptophan. D genes are given only for firm matches. Part of the rows lack a size; the others show once, few, many or a class for expanded clones.

TRBJ2-3 - TRBV9 18 TRBD2 TGTGCCAGCAGCGTAGGGCTAGCGGGAGGGTGGAGCACAGATACGCAGTATTTT CASSVGLAGGWSTDTQYF
TRBJ2-1 - TRBV2 16 TRBD2 TGTGCCAGCAGTGGACTAGCGGGAGACAGGGTCCATGAGCAGTTCTTC CASSGLAGDRVHEQFF
TRBJ2-3 - TRBV7-2 15 - TGTGCCAGCAGCTTAGCCGGTACTAGCACAGATACGCAGTATTTT CASSLAGTSTDTQYF
TRBJ2-5 - TRBV19 13 TRBD1 TGTGCCAGTAGTGACAGGGGGCAAGAGACCCAGTACTTC CASSDRGQETQYF
TRBJ2-3 - TRBV30 14 - TGTGCCTGGAGTTTCAGGCGCGGGCCAGATACGCAGTATTTT CAWSFRRGPDTQYF
TRBJ1-5 - TRBV29-1 14 - TGCAGCGTGATAGTGACAGATAGCAATCAGCCCCAGCATTTT CSVIVTDSNQPQHF
TRBJ2-7 - TRBV7-6 13 - TGTGCCAGCAGCCGAATGGAGGGGAACGAGCAGTACTTC CASSRMEGNEQYF
TRBJ1-3 - TRBV7-9 14 - TGTGCCAGCAGCCCTGGGACCTCTGGAAACACCATATATTTT CASSPGTSGNTIYF
TRBJ1-6 - TRBV27 15 - TGTGCCAGCAGTTTATACAGGGTTGAAAATTCACCCCTCCACTTT CASSLYRVENSPLHF
TRBJ1-3 - TRBV6-1 15 - TGTGCCAGCAGTGCAGTCAGATCCTCTGGAAACACCATATATTTT CASSAVRSSGNTIYF
TRBJ1-5 - TRBV5-6 15 - TGTGCCAGCAGCGGAGGGATGTATAGCAATCAGCCCCAGCATTTT CASSGGMYSNQPQHF
TRBJ2-4 - TRBV10-2 14 - TGCGCCAGCGCACAGGGAGGGGTTGAAAACATTCAGTACTTC CASAQGGVENIQYF
TRBJ2-7 - TRBV18 15 - TGTGCCAGCTCGACCATGGCAGGGATCTCCTACGAGCAGTACTTC CASSTMAGISYEQYF
TRBJ2-2 - TRBV7-2 16 TRBD1 TGTGCCAGCAGCCCTCCCGGGACAGGGACCACCGGGGAGCTGTTTTTT CASSPPGTGTTGELFF
TRBJ2-3 - TRBV10-3 17 TRBD1 TGTGCCATCAGTGACAAGACAGGGTCGAGGGGCACAGATACGCAGTATTTT CAISDKTGSRGTDTQYF
TRBJ2-2 - TRBV18 18 TRBD1 TGTGCCAGCTCACCGCTACCCGGGACAGGGTACAACACCGGGGAGCTGTTTTTT CASSPLPGTGYNTGELFF
TRBJ2-1 - TRBV7-2 12 - TGTGCCAGCAGCTTAGACTGGAATGAGCAGTTCTTC CASSLDWNEQFF
TRBJ1-1 - TRBV6-6 15 - TGTGCCAGCACCCCCGCCCGGACACAAGCCACTGAAGCTTTCTTT CASTPARTQATEAFF
TRBJ1-1 few TRBV30 14 - TGTGCCTGGAGTGTGAGACACCCGAACACTGAAGCTTTCTTT CAWSVRHPNTEAFF
TRBJ2-5 - TRBV7-2 13 TRBD1 TGTGCCAGCAGCAAAGGACAGGTAGAGACCCAGTACTTC CASSKGQVETQYF
TRBJ2-7 once TRBV19 14 - TGTGCCAGTAGTATGTTGGGTATCCTCGACGAGCAGTACTTC CASSMLGILDEQYF
TRBJ2-7 - TRBV10-3 14 - TGTGCCATCAGTGACGGCAGGGAAACCTACGAGCAGTACTTC CAISDGRETYEQYF
TRBJ2-3 few TRBV11-3 13 - TGTGCCAGCAGCTTAGATCTAGGAGATACGCAGTATTTT CASSLDLGDTQYF
TRBJ2-2 - TRBV7-2 17 TRBD2 TGTGCCAGCAGCGCCCGGGGGGGGTCATTGAACACCGGGGAGCTGTTTTTT CASSARGGSLNTGELFF
TRBJ1-3 once TRBV7-2 16 - TGTGCCAGCAGCTTAGGGTTACTAAGCTCTGGAAACACCATATATTTT CASSLGLLSSGNTIYF
TRBJ1-5 - TRBV12-5 15 - TGTGCTAGTGGTTTGGAAAGGGGTAGCAATCAGCCCCAGCATTTT CASGLERGSNQPQHF
TRBJ2-2 - TRBV4-1 15 - TGCGCCAGCAGGGGCCTGGGCGACTTTCACGGGGAGCTGTTTTTT CASRGLGDFHGELFF
TRBJ2-1 - TRBV6-1 14 - TGTGCCAGCAGTGAAGAATTAGACAGACTTGAGCAGTTCTTC CASSEELDRLEQFF
TRBJ1-6 - TRBV2 14 - TGTGCCAGCAGTGTTCAGGAAAATAATTCACCCCTCCACTTT CASSVQENNSPLHF
TRBJ2-1 - TRBV30 15 - TGTGCCTCAACGGGTGGGGAGCTCCTAGGGAATGAGCAGTTCTTC CASTGGELLGNEQFF
TRBJ2-1 - TRBV5-1 17 - TGCGCCAGCAGCCCCCCACTTAGCGACAGCTCCTACAATGAGCAGTTCTTC CASSPPLSDSSYNEQFF
TRBJ1-5 - TRBV10-3 14 - TGTGCCATCAGCGGGGGAGGGGATCAACAGCCCCAGCATTTT CAISGGGDQQPQHF
TRBJ2-6 - TRBV4-1 18 TRBD1 TGCGCCAGCAGCTGGCTTAGGGACAGTCAACCAGGGGCCAACGTCCTGACTTTC CASSWLRDSQPGANVLTF
TRBJ2-7 - TRBV19 15 - TGTGCCAGTAGTCCATTCGGGGCCCTAGAAGGCGAGCAGTACTTC CASSPFGALEGEQYF
TRBJ1-3 - TRBV15 17 - TGTGCCACCAGCAGAGAAGTGGGTCTCTACTCTGGAAACACCATATATTTT CATSREVGLYSGNTIYF
TRBJ1-1 - TRBV18 13 - TGTGCCAGCTCACCGCCCGGGGGGAGTGAAGCTTTCTTT CASSPPGGSEAFF
TRBJ1-1 once TRBV6-1 16 - TGTGCCAGCAGTGAATTGGGGGGTTTGGGGATTTCTGAAGCTTTCTTT CASSELGGLGISEAFF
TRBJ2-5 once TRBV11-2 18 TRBD1 TGTGCCAGCAGCTTCTCTCTTAGACAGGGTGGCATCCAAGAGACCCAGTACTTC CASSFSLRQGGIQETQYF
TRBJ1-2 - TRBV7-2 12 - TGTGCCAGCAGCCAAAACGGGTATGGCTACACCTTC CASSQNGYGYTF